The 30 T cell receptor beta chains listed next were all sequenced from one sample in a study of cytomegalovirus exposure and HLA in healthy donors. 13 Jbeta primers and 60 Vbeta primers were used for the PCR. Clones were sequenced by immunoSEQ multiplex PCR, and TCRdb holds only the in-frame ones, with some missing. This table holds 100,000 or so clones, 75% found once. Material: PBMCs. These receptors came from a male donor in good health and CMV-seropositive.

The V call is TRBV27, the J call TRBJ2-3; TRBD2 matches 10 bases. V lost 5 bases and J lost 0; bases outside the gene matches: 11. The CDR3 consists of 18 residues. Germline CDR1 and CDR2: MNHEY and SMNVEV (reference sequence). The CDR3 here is CASSTRTSGTLSTDTQYF. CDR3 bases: TGTGCCAGCAGTACGCGGACTAGCGGAACTCTTAGCACAGATACGCAGTATTTT.

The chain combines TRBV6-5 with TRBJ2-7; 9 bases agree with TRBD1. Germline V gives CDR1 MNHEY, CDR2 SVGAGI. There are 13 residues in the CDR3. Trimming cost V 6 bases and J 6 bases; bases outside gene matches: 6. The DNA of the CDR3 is TGTGCCAGCAGCGCCGGGACAGGGAGCGAGCAGTACTTC. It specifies CASSAGTGSEQYF.

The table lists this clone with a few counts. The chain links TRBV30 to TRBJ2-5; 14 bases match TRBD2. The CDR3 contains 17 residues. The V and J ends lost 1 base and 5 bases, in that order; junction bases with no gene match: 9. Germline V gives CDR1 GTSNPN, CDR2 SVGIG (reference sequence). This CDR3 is CAWSAGWTSGGFETQYF. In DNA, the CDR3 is TGTGCCTGGAGTGCGGGATGGACTAGCGGGGGGTTCGAGACCCAGTACTTC.

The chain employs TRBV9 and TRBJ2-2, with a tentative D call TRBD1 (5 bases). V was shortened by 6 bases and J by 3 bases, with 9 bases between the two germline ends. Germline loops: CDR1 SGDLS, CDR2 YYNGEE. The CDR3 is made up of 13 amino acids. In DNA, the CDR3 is TGTGCCAGCAAACGCAGGGACACCGGGGAGCTGTTTTTT. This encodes CASKRRDTGELFF.

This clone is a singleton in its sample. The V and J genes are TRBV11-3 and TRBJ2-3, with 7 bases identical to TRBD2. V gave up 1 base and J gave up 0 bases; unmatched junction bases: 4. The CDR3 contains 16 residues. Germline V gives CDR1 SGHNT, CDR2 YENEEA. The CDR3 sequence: CASSLGLAASTDTQYF. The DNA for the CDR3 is TGTGCCAGCAGCTTAGGGCTAGCGGCCAGCACAGATACGCAGTATTTT.

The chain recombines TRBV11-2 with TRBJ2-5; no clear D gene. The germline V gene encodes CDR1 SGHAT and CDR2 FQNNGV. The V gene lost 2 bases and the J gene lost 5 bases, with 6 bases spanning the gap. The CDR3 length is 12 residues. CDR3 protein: CASSLMEETQYF. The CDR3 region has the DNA TGTGCCAGCAGCTTAATGGAGGAGACCCAGTACTTC.

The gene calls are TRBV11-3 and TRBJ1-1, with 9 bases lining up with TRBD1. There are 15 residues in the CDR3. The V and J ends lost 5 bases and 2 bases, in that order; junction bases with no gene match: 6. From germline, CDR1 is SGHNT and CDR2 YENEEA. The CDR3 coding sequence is TGTGCCAGCAGCCCTCGGGACAGGGTCAACACTGAAGCTTTCTTT. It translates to CASSPRDRVNTEAFF.

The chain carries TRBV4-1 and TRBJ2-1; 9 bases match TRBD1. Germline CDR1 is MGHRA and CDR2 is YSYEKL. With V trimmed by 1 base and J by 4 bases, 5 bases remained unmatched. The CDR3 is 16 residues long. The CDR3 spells CASSQVVTGGYNEQFF. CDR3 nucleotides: TGCGCCAGCAGCCAAGTGGTGACAGGGGGATACAATGAGCAGTTCTTC.

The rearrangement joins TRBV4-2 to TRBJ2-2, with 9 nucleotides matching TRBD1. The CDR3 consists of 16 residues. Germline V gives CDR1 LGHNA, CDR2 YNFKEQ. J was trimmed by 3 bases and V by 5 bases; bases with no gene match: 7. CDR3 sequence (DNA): TGTGCCAGCAGCAAGAGGACAGGGGCGGACACCGGGGAGCTGTTTTTT. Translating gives CASSKRTGADTGELFF.

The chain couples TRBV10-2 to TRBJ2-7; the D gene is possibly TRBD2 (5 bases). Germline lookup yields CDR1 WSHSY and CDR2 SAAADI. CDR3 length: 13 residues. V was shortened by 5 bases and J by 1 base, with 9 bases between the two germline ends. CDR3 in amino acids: CASSIGISYEQYF. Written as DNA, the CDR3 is TGCGCCAGCAGTATCGGGATTTCCTACGAGCAGTACTTC.

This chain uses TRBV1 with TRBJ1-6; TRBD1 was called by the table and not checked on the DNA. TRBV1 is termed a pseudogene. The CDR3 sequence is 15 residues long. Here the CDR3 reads CTSSRTGVNNSPLHF. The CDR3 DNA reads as TGCACCAGCAGCCGGACAGGGGTTAATAATTCACCCCTCCACTTT.

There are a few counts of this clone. CDR3 amino acids: CASSENRVENSPLHF. In DNA form, the CDR3 reads TGTGCCAGCAGTGAGAACAGGGTTGAGAATTCACCCCTCCACTTT. V is TRBV2 and J is TRBJ1-6, with D maybe TRBD1 (6 bases). CDR3 length equals 15 residues. The germline V and J ends were trimmed by 3 bases and 7 bases, with 13 bases remaining between them. CDR1 SNHLY and CDR2 FYNNEI come from the germline V gene.

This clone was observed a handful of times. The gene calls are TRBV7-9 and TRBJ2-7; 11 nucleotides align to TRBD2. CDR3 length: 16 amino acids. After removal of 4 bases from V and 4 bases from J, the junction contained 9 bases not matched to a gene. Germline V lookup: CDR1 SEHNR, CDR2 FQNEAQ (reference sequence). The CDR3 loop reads CASSYINPSGGYEQYF. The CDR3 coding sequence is TGTGCCAGCAGCTACATTAACCCTAGCGGGGGGTACGAGCAGTACTTC.

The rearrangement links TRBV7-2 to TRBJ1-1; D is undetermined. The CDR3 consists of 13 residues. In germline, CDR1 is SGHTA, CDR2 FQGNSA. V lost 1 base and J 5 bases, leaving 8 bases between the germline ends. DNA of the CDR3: TGTGCCAGCAGCTTAGGAGGTGGGACTGAAGCTTTCTTT. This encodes CASSLGGGTEAFF.

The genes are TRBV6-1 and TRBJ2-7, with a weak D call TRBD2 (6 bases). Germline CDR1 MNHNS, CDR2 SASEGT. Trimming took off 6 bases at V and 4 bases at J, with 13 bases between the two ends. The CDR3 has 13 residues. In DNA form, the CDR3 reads TGTGCCAGCAGCGGGGGACCCGGGTACGAGCAGTACTTC. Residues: CASSGGPGYEQYF.

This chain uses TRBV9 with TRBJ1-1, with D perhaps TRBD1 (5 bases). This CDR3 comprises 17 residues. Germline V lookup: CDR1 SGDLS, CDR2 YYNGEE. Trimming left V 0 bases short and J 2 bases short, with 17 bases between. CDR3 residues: CASSVGAGGIRNTEAFF. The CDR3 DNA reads TGTGCCAGCAGCGTAGGAGCGGGGGGTATTAGAAACACTGAAGCTTTCTTT.

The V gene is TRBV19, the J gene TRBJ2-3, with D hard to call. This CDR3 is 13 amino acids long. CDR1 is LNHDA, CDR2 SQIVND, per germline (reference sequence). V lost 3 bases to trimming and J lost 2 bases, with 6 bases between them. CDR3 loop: CASSISDTDTQYF. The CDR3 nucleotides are TGTGCCAGTAGTATCAGTGACACAGATACGCAGTATTTT.

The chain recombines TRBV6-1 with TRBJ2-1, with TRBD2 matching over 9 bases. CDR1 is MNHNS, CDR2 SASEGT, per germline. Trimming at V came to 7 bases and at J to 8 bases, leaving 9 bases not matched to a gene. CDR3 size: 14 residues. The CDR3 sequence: CASNTAGGPDEQFF. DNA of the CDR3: TGTGCCAGCAACACCGCGGGGGGGCCGGATGAGCAGTTCTTC.

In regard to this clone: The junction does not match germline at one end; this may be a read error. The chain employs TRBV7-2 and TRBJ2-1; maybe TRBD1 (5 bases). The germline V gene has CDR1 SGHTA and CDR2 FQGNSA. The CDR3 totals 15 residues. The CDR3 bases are TGTGCCAGCACCTTAGACAGTCTTGGGTACAATGAGCAGTTCTTC. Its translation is CASTLDSLGYNEQFF.

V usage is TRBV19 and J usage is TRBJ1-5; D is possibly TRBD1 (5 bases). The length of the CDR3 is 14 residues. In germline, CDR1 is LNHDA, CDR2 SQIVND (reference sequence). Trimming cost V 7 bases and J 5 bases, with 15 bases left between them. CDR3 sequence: CASIDGSTDQPQHF. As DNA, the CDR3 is TGTGCCAGTATAGATGGGTCGACAGATCAGCCCCAGCATTTT.

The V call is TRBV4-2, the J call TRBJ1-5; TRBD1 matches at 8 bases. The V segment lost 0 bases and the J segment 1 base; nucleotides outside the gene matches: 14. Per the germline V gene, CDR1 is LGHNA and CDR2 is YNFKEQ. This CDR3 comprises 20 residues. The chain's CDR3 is CASSQEPTGVVSGSNQPQHF. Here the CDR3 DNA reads TGTGCCAGCAGCCAAGAGCCGACAGGGGTTGTAAGTGGAAGCAATCAGCCCCAGCATTTT.

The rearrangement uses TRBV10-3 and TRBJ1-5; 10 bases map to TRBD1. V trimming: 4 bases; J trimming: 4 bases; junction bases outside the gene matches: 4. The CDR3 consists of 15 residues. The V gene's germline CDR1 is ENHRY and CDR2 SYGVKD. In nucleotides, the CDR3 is TGTGCCATCAGTGGAGGGGACAGGGGAAATCAGCCCCAGCATTTT. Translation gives CAISGGDRGNQPQHF.

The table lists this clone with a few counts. DNA for the CDR3: TGTGCCAGCAGCTTAGGGGATCTCAATGAGCAGTTCTTC. It encodes CASSLGDLNEQFF. V is TRBV5-6 and J is TRBJ2-1; perhaps TRBD1 as D (5 bases). V lost 2 bases, J lost 6 bases, and 9 bases lay in between. The CDR3 sequence is 13 residues long. Per the germline V gene, CDR1 is SGHDT and CDR2 is YYEEEE.

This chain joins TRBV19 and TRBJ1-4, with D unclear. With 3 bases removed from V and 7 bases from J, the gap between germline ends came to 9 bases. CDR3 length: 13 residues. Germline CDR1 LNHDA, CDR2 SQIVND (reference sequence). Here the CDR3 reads CASSMEGVEKLFF. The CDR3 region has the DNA TGTGCCAGTAGTATGGAGGGAGTTGAAAAACTGTTTTTT.

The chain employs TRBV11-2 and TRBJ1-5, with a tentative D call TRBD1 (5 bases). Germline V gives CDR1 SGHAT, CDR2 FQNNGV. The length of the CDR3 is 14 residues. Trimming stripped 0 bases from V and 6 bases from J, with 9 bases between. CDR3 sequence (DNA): TGTGCCAGCAGCTTAGACAGGGCGACTCAGCCCCAGCATTTT. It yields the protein CASSLDRATQPQHF.

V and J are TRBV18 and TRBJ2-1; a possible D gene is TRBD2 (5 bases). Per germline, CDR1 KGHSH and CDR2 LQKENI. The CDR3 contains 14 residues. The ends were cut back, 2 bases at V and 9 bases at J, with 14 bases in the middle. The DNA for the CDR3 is TGTGCCAGCTCACCAGAGGCACTAGTTGGTGAGCAGTTCTTC. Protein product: CASSPEALVGEQFF.

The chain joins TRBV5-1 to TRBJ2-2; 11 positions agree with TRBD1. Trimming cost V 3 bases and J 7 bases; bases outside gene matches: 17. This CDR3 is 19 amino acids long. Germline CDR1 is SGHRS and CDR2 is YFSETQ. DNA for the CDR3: TGCGCCAGCAGCTCAAACGGCGGGGGCGGACAGGGGGCACACGGGGAGCTGTTTTTT. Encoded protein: CASSSNGGGGQGAHGELFF.

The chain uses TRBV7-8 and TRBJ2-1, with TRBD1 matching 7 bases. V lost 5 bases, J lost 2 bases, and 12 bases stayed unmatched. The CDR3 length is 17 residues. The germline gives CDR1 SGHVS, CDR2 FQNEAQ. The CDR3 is CASSPLQGNTAYNEQFF. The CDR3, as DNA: TGTGCCAGCAGCCCATTACAGGGGAACACGGCCTACAATGAGCAGTTCTTC.

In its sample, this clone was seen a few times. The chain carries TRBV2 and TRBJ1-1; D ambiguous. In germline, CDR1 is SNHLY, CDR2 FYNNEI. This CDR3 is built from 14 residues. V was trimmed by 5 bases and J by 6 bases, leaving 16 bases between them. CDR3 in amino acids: CASSLEGPGPEAFF. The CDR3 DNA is TGTGCCAGCAGTTTGGAGGGTCCGGGCCCTGAAGCTTTCTTT.

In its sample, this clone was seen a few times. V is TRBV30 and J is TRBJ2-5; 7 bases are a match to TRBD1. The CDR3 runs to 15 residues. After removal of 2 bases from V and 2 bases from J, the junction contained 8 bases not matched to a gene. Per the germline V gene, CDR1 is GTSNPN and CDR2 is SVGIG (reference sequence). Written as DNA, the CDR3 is TGTGCCTGGAGTATCGACAGGGCGATTCAAGAGACCCAGTACTTC. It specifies CAWSIDRAIQETQYF.